Presented here are 13 T cell receptor beta chains from one specimen sequenced in a study of T cells after yellow fever vaccination. Each CDR3 protein is one row after TCRdb ran MiXCR on the 5' RACE reads. The sample yields 70,000 or so distinct CDR3 sequences, approximately 6.2% seen once. This material consisted of CD4+ T cells sorted from PBMCs, taken around 16 days after the first yellow fever vaccination. All receptors come from a young man who received the YFV17D yellow fever vaccine.

This clonotype showed up many times. The chain has TRBV15 and TRBJ2-5; perhaps TRBD2 as D (5 bases). This CDR3 is 15 amino acids long. V was cut by 1 base and J by 0 bases, with 9 bases left in between. Germline V lookup: CDR1 LNHNV, CDR2 YYDKDF (reference sequence). For the CDR3, the DNA is TGTGCCACCAGCAGAGCGAGGGAGTACCAAGAGACCCAGTACTTC. Its translation: CATSRAREYQETQYF.

In this sample, this clonotype turned up many times. The chain has TRBV7-6 and TRBJ2-5, with TRBD1 matching 8 bases. The ends lost 1 base at V and 5 bases at J; junction bases unmatched: 9. The CDR3 runs to 16 residues. Germline V gene data show CDR1 as SGHVS and CDR2 as FNYEAQ. This CDR3 is CASSLESQGAGETQYF. CDR3 nucleotide sequence: TGTGCCAGCAGCTTAGAATCCCAGGGGGCTGGGGAGACCCAGTACTTC.

Regarding this clonotype: A much larger clone differs by one base, so this may be a read error. V is TRBV7-8 and J is TRBJ2-3, with D perhaps TRBD1 (5 bases). The V end was cut by 5 bases, the J end by 5 bases, with 14 bases between. The CDR3 loop spans 14 amino acids. Germline assignment: CDR1 SGHVS and CDR2 FQNEAQ. CDR3 region: CASSTRWGRDTQYF. CDR3 bases: TGTGCCAGCAGCACCCGGTGGGGCCGAGATACGCAGTATTTT.

This clonotype was seen repeatedly, ten times or more. The J gene is TRBJ1-1, the V gene TRBV5-1; D is undetermined. The CDR3 sequence is 13 residues long. Trimming pared 4 bases from V and 1 base from J, leaving 8 bases between. CDR1 SGHRS and CDR2 YFSETQ come from the germline V gene. CDR3: CASSINANTEAFF. CDR3 nucleotide sequence: TGCGCCAGCAGCATCAATGCGAACACTGAAGCTTTCTTT.

This clonotype was detected ten times or more. The chain has TRBV12-3 or TRBV12-4 and TRBJ2-1; D is uncertain. The CDR3 runs to 12 residues. With 2 bases removed from V and 12 bases from J, the gap between germline ends came to 11 bases. The CDR3 nucleotides read TGTGCCAGCAGTTTAAGGGTCTTGGGGCAGTTCTTC. Protein sequence: CASSLRVLGQFF.

In its sample, this clonotype was seen many times. CDR3 residues: CASSNGQLNEQFF. CDR3 DNA: TGTGCCAGCAGCAACGGACAGCTCAATGAGCAGTTCTTC. The chain joins TRBV7-2 to TRBJ2-1; D perhaps matches TRBD1 (6 bases). The CDR3 spans 13 residues. The germline V and J ends were trimmed by 5 bases and 6 bases, with 11 bases remaining between them. The germline V gene encodes CDR1 SGHTA and CDR2 FQGNSA.

This clonotype showed up many times. CDR3 protein: CASRGGFLSYNEQFF. CDR3 nucleotide sequence: TGTGCCAGCAGGGGTGGGTTCCTCTCCTACAATGAGCAGTTCTTC. The gene calls are TRBV2 and TRBJ2-1; unclear D gene. Germline values: CDR1 SNHLY, CDR2 FYNNEI. The CDR3 consists of 15 residues. The V end lost 6 bases, the J end lost 0 bases, and 12 bases lay between the germline ends.

This clonotype was counted between two and nine times. The chain combines TRBV20-1 with TRBJ1-5, with D possibly TRBD1 on 5 matching bases. The length of the CDR3 is 15 residues. Germline assignment: CDR1 DFQATT and CDR2 SNEGSKA (reference sequence). The V end lost 5 bases, the J end lost 0 bases, and 14 bases lay between the germline ends. The CDR3: CSARNAQDSNQPQHF. CDR3 DNA: TGCAGTGCTCGCAACGCACAGGATAGCAATCAGCCCCAGCATTTT.

This clonotype was counted only a few times. The V and J genes are TRBV5-4 and TRBJ1-4, with unresolved D. The CDR3 loop spans 16 amino acids. Germline CDR1 reads SGHNT; CDR2 reads YYREEE (reference sequence). Trimming removed 0 bases from V and 0 bases from J, with 9 bases in between. CDR3 protein: CASSLGGAATNEKLFF. The CDR3 nucleotides read TGTGCCAGCAGCTTGGGCGGAGCGGCAACTAATGAAAAACTGTTTTTT.

This clonotype occurred many times. The genes are TRBV7-9 and TRBJ1-1; D not certain. Trimming removed 1 base at V and 11 bases at J, with 11 bases between. The CDR3 covers 12 residues. The germline V gene has CDR1 SEHNR and CDR2 FQNEAQ (reference sequence). This CDR3 is CASSLDPESAFF. CDR3 nucleotides: TGTGCCAGCAGCTTAGATCCCGAATCGGCTTTCTTT.

This clonotype was seen many times. The genes are TRBV5-5 and TRBJ2-1; D is perhaps TRBD2 (7 bases). The CDR3 runs to 16 residues. Per the germline V gene, CDR1 is SGHKS and CDR2 is YYEKEE (reference sequence). V gave up 3 bases and J gave up 8 bases, with 21 bases separating them. CDR3 protein: CASSSGLGGHIDEQFF. For the CDR3, the DNA is TGTGCCAGCAGCTCCGGTCTGGGGGGGCATATCGATGAGCAGTTCTTC.

Many counts were recorded for this clonotype. The V and J genes are TRBV29-1 and TRBJ1-1; possibly TRBD1 for D (5 bases). Trimming removed 7 bases at V and 0 bases at J, with 21 bases between. The germline gives CDR1 SQVTM, CDR2 ANQGSEA. There are 16 residues in the CDR3. The CDR3 loop reads CSAMRGGGAVNTEAFF. CDR3 sequence (DNA): TGCAGCGCGATGAGGGGCGGAGGGGCGGTGAACACTGAAGCTTTCTTT.

This clonotype was picked up many times. The V gene is TRBV12-3 or TRBV12-4, the J gene TRBJ2-3, with D possibly matching TRBD2 (5 bases). The V end lost 3 bases, the J end lost 3 bases, and 10 bases lay between the germline ends. The CDR3 is made up of 14 amino acids. The CDR3 nucleotides read TGTGCCAGCAGTTTCACCCCGGGGACAGATACGCAGTATTTT. This codes for CASSFTPGTDTQYF.